The source of this T cell receptor beta chain is a study of blood T cell repertoires in COVID-19. Study overall: T cells, B-cell-depleted T cells, or PBMCs provided the cDNA or gDNA that served as material.

The CDR3 spans 15 residues. V lost 3 bases, J lost 2 bases, and 11 bases lay in between. CDR1 and CDR2 from the germline V gene are MNHEY and SVGAGI. Authors' processing steps: Reference gene primers were amplified, and this amplification served to estimate nucleated cell counts. Here immunoSEQ multiplex PCR was the method, and the copy in TCRdb shows in-frame clones only, minus some. The V and J calls and the clone size are those of that table, but D and trimming were determined from the DNA. The sample has more than 300,000 clones; more than 75% are singletons. V is TRBV6-5 and J is TRBJ1-3; D unclear. The receptor was isolated from a woman in her 30s with COVID-19, enrolled during active disease. The sequenced sample consisted of peripheral blood. The CDR3 is CASSYPRAPGNTIYF. The CDR3 nucleotides read TGTGCCAGCAGTTATCCGCGGGCCCCTGGAAACACCATATATTTT.